This T cell receptor beta chain was sequenced for a study of blood T cell repertoires in COVID-19. Study-level information: Material from acute and convalescent COVID-19 was sourced from the United States, Italy and Spain. PBMCs, B-cell-depleted T cells, or T cells were the source of the cDNA or gDNA that made up the material.

Trimming removed 0 bases at V and 6 bases at J, with 13 bases between. This CDR3 has 15 residues. Germline V lookup: CDR1 SGDLS, CDR2 YYNGEE. This clone has a handful of counts. Original handling: Reference gene primer amplification in the assay estimated nucleated cell counts. The method was immunoSEQ multiplex PCR; TCRdb's version includes in-frame clones alone and lacks a portion of them. V and J calls and clone size are given by that table; D and trimming were obtained from the DNA. The data contain approximately 100,000 clones, approximately 87% of them singletons. This chain uses TRBV9 with TRBJ2-1; possible D gene TRBD2, 6 bases. This receptor was identified in a woman between 65 and 79 years old with acute or convalescent COVID-19. Sequenced sample: peripheral blood. CDR3: CASSVVAGFSNEQFF. The CDR3 nucleotides are TGTGCCAGCAGCGTAGTGGCGGGATTCAGCAATGAGCAGTTCTTC.